This entry describes one T cell receptor (beta chain). The antigen is undetermined. These data belong to a study of shared clonotypes between healthy human individuals. General study results and limits: Among donors, clonotype sharing was expected to be affected by sequencing depth.

This CDR3 contains 15 residues. Germline CDR1 LNHNV, CDR2 YYDKDF (reference sequence). Trimming shortened V by 3 bases and J by 3 bases, and 12 bases separated the two germline ends. Clones were read by immunoSEQ multiplex PCR, and TCRdb kept only the in-frame ones, dropping some. The sample consists of roughly 660,000 clones, 90% of them appearing once. This chain links TRBV15 with TRBJ1-5, with TRBD1 as a possible D gene (5 bases). The specimen sequenced was memory CD8+ T cells from PBMCs. The subset is: CD45RO+ cells pooled with CCR7-negative TemRA cells. The source is a man in his late teens or twenties in good health. Some clones in this sample may be carry-over from other donors' samples. In DNA, the CDR3 is TGTGCCACCAGCAGCCACCGGGACGTCAATCAGCCCCAGCATTTT. It specifies CATSSHRDVNQPQHF.